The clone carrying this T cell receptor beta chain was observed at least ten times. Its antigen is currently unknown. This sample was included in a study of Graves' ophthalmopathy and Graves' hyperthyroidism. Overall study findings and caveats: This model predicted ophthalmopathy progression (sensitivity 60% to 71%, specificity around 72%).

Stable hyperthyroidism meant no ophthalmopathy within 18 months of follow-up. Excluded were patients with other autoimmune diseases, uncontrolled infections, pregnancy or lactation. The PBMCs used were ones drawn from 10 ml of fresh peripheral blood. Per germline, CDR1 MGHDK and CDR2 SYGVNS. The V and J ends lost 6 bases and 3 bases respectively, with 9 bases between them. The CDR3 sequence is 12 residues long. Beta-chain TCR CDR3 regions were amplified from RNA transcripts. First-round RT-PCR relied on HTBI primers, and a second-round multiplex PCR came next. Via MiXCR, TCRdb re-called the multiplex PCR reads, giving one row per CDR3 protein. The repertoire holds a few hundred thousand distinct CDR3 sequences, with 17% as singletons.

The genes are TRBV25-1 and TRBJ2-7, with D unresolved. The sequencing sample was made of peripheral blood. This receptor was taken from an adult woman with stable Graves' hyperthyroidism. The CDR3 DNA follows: TGTGCCAGCAGGGATAGGTTCTACGAGCAGTACTTC. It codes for CASRDRFYEQYF.